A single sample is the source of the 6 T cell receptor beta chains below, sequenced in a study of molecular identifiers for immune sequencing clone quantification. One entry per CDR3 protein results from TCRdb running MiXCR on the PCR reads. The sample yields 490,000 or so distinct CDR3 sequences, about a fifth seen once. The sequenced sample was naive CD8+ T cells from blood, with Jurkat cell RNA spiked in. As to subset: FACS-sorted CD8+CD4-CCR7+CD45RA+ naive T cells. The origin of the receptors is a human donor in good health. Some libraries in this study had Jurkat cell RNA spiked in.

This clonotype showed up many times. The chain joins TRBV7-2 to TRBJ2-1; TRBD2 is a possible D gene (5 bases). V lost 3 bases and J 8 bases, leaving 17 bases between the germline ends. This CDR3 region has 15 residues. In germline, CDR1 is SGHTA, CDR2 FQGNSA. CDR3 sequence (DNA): TGTGCCAGCAGCTTTTTAGGACCCAAGGACTATGAGCAGTTCTTC. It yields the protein CASSFLGPKDYEQFF.

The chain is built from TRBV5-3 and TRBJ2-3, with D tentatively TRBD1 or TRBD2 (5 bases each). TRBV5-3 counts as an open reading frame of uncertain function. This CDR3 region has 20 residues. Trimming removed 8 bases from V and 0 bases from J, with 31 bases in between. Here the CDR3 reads CASSPNRDQRPLTSTDTQYF. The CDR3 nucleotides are TGTGCCAGCAGCCCGAACCGGGACCAGCGACCACTCACTAGCACAGATACGCAGTATTTT.

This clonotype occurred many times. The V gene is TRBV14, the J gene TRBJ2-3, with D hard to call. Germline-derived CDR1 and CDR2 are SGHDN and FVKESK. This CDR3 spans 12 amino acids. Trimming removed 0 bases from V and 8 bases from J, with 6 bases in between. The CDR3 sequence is CASSQEAVTQYF. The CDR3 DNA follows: TGTGCCAGCAGCCAAGAAGCAGTTACGCAGTATTTT.

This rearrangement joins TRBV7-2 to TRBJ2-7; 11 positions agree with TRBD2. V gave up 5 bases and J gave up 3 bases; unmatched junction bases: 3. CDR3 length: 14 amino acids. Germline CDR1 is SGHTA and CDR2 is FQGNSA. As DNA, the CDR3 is TGTGCCAGCAGCCACGGACTAGCGGGCTACGAGCAGTACTTC. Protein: CASSHGLAGYEQYF.

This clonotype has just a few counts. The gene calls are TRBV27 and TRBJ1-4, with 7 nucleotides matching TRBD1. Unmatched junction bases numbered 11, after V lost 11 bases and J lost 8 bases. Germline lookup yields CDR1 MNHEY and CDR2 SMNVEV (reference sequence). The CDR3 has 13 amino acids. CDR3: CAGLRDRREKLFF. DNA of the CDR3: TGTGCCGGTCTCCGGGACAGACGCGAAAAACTGTTTTTT.

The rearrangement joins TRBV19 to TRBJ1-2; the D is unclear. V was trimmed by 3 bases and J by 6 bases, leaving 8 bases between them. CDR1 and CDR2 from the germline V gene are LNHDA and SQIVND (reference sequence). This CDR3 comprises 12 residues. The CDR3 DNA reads TGTGCCAGTAGTATCGGCGGGGATGGCTACACCTTC. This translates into CASSIGGDGYTF.